The rows below give T cell receptor beta chains drawn from one sample of a study of blood T cells in healthy people across ages. TCRdb passed the 5' RACE reads through MiXCR, listing each CDR3 protein once. The sample comprises 650,000 to 1,000,000 distinct CDR3 sequences, 36% of which are singletons, and approximately 12% rests with the top ten. The sample was blood. These receptors originate from a man younger than 35 in good health. Both conserved end residues are part of each CDR3. Fields, in order: D gene, clone size, J gene, V gene, CDR3 DNA, CDR3 protein. The D gene is left open where the match is weak. Clone size is not always given. Where it is, it says once, few, many or a class for expanded clones.

TRBD2,few,TRBJ2-3,TRBV29-1,TGCAGCGTTGATCTTACCGGGACTAGCGGGGGGGCCGGTATAGATGCGCAGTATTTT,CSVDLTGTSGGAGIDAQYF
TRBD1,few,TRBJ2-7,TRBV18,TGTGCCAGCGCCGGCGGGACAGGGAATCGCGAGCAGTACTTC,CASAGGTGNREQYF
-,few,TRBJ1-1,TRBV20-1,TGCAGTGCTAGTGTTAGACACAACACTGAAGCTTTCTTT,CSASVRHNTEAFF
-,few,TRBJ2-3,TRBV11-1,TGTGCCAGCAGCTTACCCAGGGTGGATACGCAGTATTTT,CASSLPRVDTQYF
TRBD2,-,TRBJ2-7,TRBV20-1,TGCAGTGCTAGAGACGGCGGAATAGCGGGGGCCTACGAGCAGTACTTC,CSARDGGIAGAYEQYF
-,few,TRBJ1-6,TRBV9,TGTGCCAGCAGCGTAGTCAGCAATGATTCACCCCTCCACTTT,CASSVVSNDSPLHF
-,-,TRBJ2-1,TRBV6-5,TGTGCCAGCGGTCCTTTGGGGGGCCATGAGCAGTTCTTC,CASGPLGGHEQFF
-,few,TRBJ2-5,TRBV3-1,TGTGCCAGCAGCCTACAAACCGGGACTCACACCAATGAGCAGTACTTC,CASSLQTGTHTNEQYF
TRBD1,-,TRBJ1-2,TRBV27,TGTGCCAGCAGTGGCCCCATGACAGGGGGTCGCTATGGCTACACCTTC,CASSGPMTGGRYGYTF
TRBD2,few,TRBJ2-3,TRBV10-3,TGTGCCATCAGTGAGTCGGGCAGCGGGGGGCGAAGCACAGATACGCAGTATTTT,CAISESGSGGRSTDTQYF
TRBD1,-,TRBJ1-1,TRBV20-1,TGCAGTGCTAAGACAGGGGCACTGAGAGCTTTCTTT,CSAKTGALRAFF
-,few,TRBJ2-5,TRBV20-1,TGCAGTGCTAGAGGGTACCGGCCTGAGTACTTC,CSARGYRPEYF
-,few,TRBJ2-7,TRBV12-3/TRBV12-4,TGTGCCAGCAGTTTATGGGGCAGGCAGGACGAGCAGTACTTC,CASSLWGRQDEQYF
-,many,TRBJ2-7,TRBV12-3/TRBV12-4,TGTGCCAGCAGTCTACAGTCCGAGCAGTACTTC,CASSLQSEQYF
-,few,TRBJ2-3,TRBV6-2/TRBV6-3,TGTGCCAGCAGTTACGGCGGGCACCTCACAGATACGCAGTATTTT,CASSYGGHLTDTQYF
TRBD1,-,TRBJ2-1,TRBV7-2,TGTGCCAGCAGCTTCTACAGGGGCCGACGAGGCAATGAGCAGTTCTTC,CASSFYRGRRGNEQFF
-,many,TRBJ2-4,TRBV10-3,TGTGCCATCCCCTCAGGGCAGCCTAGTGCCAAAAACATTCAGTACTTC,CAIPSGQPSAKNIQYF
-,many,TRBJ2-7,TRBV20-1,TGCAGTGCCTCAGGGGCCGACTCCTACGAGCAGTACTTC,CSASGADSYEQYF
-,-,TRBJ2-5,TRBV4-3,TGCGCCAGCAGCCAAGGTGGGGAAGTTAGCGGAGCGGGAGAGACCCAGTACTTC,CASSQGGEVSGAGETQYF
TRBD2,once,TRBJ2-1,TRBV12-3/TRBV12-4,TGTGCCAGCAGCAAGAGCGGGACCCGTCGGAATGAGCAGTTCTTC,CASSKSGTRRNEQFF